Following are 21 T cell receptor beta chains from one sample sequenced in a study of cytomegalovirus exposure and HLA in healthy donors. 60 Vbeta and 13 Jbeta primers were used in PCR. Using immunoSEQ multiplex PCR, the repertoire was profiled, and TCRdb retains in-frame clones only, with some absent. The data hold about 210,000 clones, with around three quarters observed a single time. The material sequenced was PBMCs. Receptors originate from a woman in her 30s in good health and CMV-seropositive.

The table lists this clone with a few counts. This chain links TRBV6-5 with TRBJ1-1; D unclear. Per the germline V gene, CDR1 is MNHEY and CDR2 is SVGAGI. Trimming left V 6 bases short and J 10 bases short, with 6 bases between. CDR3 size: 9 residues. The CDR3 DNA reads TGTGCCAGCAGCGGGGTAGCTTTCTTT. Translated: CASSGVAFF.

The chain couples TRBV2 to TRBJ2-3; 7 bases fit TRBD2. Germline CDR1 reads SNHLY; CDR2 reads FYNNEI. The length of the CDR3 is 13 residues. V dropped 6 bases and J dropped 1; count of bases not matched to a gene: 1. The CDR3 reads CASRTSGTDTQYF. CDR3 nucleotide sequence: TGTGCCAGCAGAACTAGCGGCACAGATACGCAGTATTTT.

The J gene is TRBJ1-2, the V gene TRBV5-6; no definite D call. The CDR3 covers 14 residues. V lost 0 bases to trimming and J lost 4 bases, with 10 bases between them. Germline CDR1 is SGHDT and CDR2 is YYEEEE. For the CDR3, the DNA is TGTGCCAGCAGCTTGGGCACATTTTTCTATGGCTACACCTTC. This encodes CASSLGTFFYGYTF. Full variable domain (outside the CDR3, taken from reference TRBV5-6 and TRBJ1-2): DAGVTQSPTHLIKTRGQQVTLRCSPKSGHDTVSWYQQALGQGPQFIFQYYEEEERQRGNFPDRFSGHQFPNYSSELNVNALLLGDSALYLCASSLGTFFYGYTFGSGTRLTVV.

This chain joins TRBV29-1 and TRBJ2-5; 7 bases are a match to TRBD1. The DNA matches TRBJ2-7 better at its end, which makes the J call doubtful. Germline CDR1 is SQVTM and CDR2 is ANQGSEA. This CDR3 region has 11 residues. The CDR3, as DNA: TGCAGCGTGGGGACAGTCTACGAGCAGTACTTC. Amino acid sequence: CSVGTVYEQYF.

The V call is TRBV7-2, the J call TRBJ2-5, with 7 bases fitting TRBD1. Germline assignment: CDR1 SGHTA and CDR2 FQGNSA. This CDR3 region has 15 residues. The V gene end was trimmed by 7 bases and the J gene end by 3 bases; junction bases not matched to a gene: 11. CDR3: CASNLRGTREETQYF. CDR3 DNA sequence: TGTGCCAGCAACCTCAGGGGGACAAGGGAAGAGACCCAGTACTTC. Variable domain in full (rest from reference TRBV7-2 and TRBJ2-5): GAGVSQSPSNKVTEKGKDVELRCDPISGHTALYWYRQSLGQGLEFLIYFQGNSAPDKSGLPSDRFSAERTGGSVSTLTIQRTQQEDSAVYLCASNLRGTREETQYFGPGTRLLVL.

The V and J genes are TRBV19 and TRBJ1-5, with 7 bases matching TRBD1. This CDR3 contains 13 residues. V shed 9 bases, J shed 2 bases, and the junction held 4 bases outside the gene matches. CDR1 and CDR2 from the germline V gene are LNHDA and SQIVND (reference sequence). CDR3 amino acids: CASTGQGNQPQHF. In nucleotides, the CDR3 is TGTGCCAGCACCGGACAGGGCAATCAGCCCCAGCATTTT.

The chain has TRBV5-1 and TRBJ1-1, with 9 bases aligning to TRBD1. The germline V gene has CDR1 SGHRS and CDR2 YFSETQ. The J segment lost 0 bases and the V segment lost 0 bases, leaving 9 bases of the junction unmatched. The CDR3 contains 18 residues. DNA for the CDR3: TGCGCCAGCAGCTTGGTCCCGGGACAGGGTGGGATGAACACTGAAGCTTTCTTT. As protein: CASSLVPGQGGMNTEAFF.

In its sample, this clone was seen a few times. The chain combines TRBV5-6 with TRBJ2-7; TRBD1 matches at 9 bases. The CDR3 sequence is 15 residues long. CDR1 and CDR2 (germline): SGHDT, YYEEEE. V lost 0 bases and J lost 4; bases outside the gene matches: 5. This chain's CDR3 is CASSLAGQGSYEQYF. In nucleotides, the CDR3 is TGTGCCAGCAGCTTGGCCGGACAGGGGAGTTACGAGCAGTACTTC. Based on the CDR3 plus reference TRBV5-6 and TRBJ2-7, the full variable domain is DAGVTQSPTHLIKTRGQQVTLRCSPKSGHDTVSWYQQALGQGPQFIFQYYEEEERQRGNFPDRFSGHQFPNYSSELNVNALLLGDSALYLCASSLAGQGSYEQYFGPGTRLTVT.

This clone was detected a few times. The rearrangement uses TRBV19 and TRBJ2-7, with a possible D match to TRBD1 (6 bases). This CDR3 has 14 residues. Germline loops: CDR1 LNHDA, CDR2 SQIVND (reference sequence). V was cut by 2 bases and J by 0 bases, with 8 bases left in between. The CDR3 sequence is CASSITGNSYEQYF. CDR3 coding DNA: TGTGCCAGTAGTATAACAGGGAACTCCTACGAGCAGTACTTC.

The chain employs TRBV6-1 and TRBJ2-1, with 8 bases lining up with TRBD1. V was pared by 6 bases and J by 10 bases, with 8 bases of the junction left unmatched. CDR3 length: 13 amino acids. Germline-derived CDR1 and CDR2 are MNHNS and SASEGT. For the CDR3, the DNA is TGTGCCAGCAGGTGGACAGGGCTTCAGGAGCAGTTCTTC. Translated, it gives CASRWTGLQEQFF.

The chain carries TRBV9 and TRBJ1-2; the match to TRBD1 covers 7 bases. Germline V gene lookup returns CDR1 SGDLS and CDR2 YYNGEE. The CDR3 totals 15 residues. V lost 6 bases to trimming and J lost 7 bases; unmatched junction nucleotides: 15. The CDR3 region is CASNRQGVLATGYTF. The CDR3 nucleotides are TGTGCCAGCAATCGTCAGGGGGTATTAGCGACTGGCTACACCTTC. The variable domain in full, with the rest retrieved from reference TRBV9 and TRBJ1-2, is DSGVTQTPKHLITATGQRVTLRCSPRSGDLSVYWYQQSLDQGLQFLIQYYNGEERAKGNILERFSAQQFPDLHSELNLSSLELGDSALYFCASNRQGVLATGYTFGSGTRLTVV.

This rearrangement joins TRBV4-1 to TRBJ2-3; D uncertain. V lost 4 bases and J 2 bases, leaving 16 bases between the germline ends. Germline loops: CDR1 MGHRA, CDR2 YSYEKL. The CDR3 is 16 amino acids. CDR3 region: CASSRFKEKLTDTQYF. For the CDR3, the DNA is TGCGCCAGCAGCCGTTTCAAGGAGAAACTCACAGATACGCAGTATTTT.

CDR3 sequence: CASSLSLAGRTDTQYF. The CDR3 nucleotides are TGCGCCAGCAGCTTGTCCCTAGCGGGGCGAACAGATACGCAGTATTTT. J is TRBJ2-3 and V is TRBV5-1; 9 nucleotides agree with TRBD2. The CDR3 is 16 amino acids. Germline V gene lookup returns CDR1 SGHRS and CDR2 YFSETQ. V lost 1 base, J lost 3 bases, and 6 bases stayed unmatched.

The rearrangement joins TRBV19 to TRBJ1-1; unclear D gene. V lost 6 bases and J lost 1, with 12 bases in between. Germline lookup yields CDR1 LNHDA and CDR2 SQIVND (reference sequence). This CDR3 is 14 amino acids long. DNA of the CDR3: TGTGCCAGTAGCCCTCATCGGGAGAACACTGAAGCTTTCTTT. Its protein product is CASSPHRENTEAFF.

V gene TRBV5-6 combines with J gene TRBJ2-1; D not resolved. Trimming removed 2 bases from V and 0 bases from J, with 6 bases in between. This CDR3 region has 14 residues. Germline CDR1 and CDR2: SGHDT and YYEEEE. DNA of the CDR3: TGTGCCAGCAGCTTTTCCAGCTCCTACAATGAGCAGTTCTTC. As protein: CASSFSSSYNEQFF.

This clone was seen a few times. This chain joins TRBV10-3 and TRBJ2-7; 10 nucleotides align to TRBD1. The CDR3 runs to 19 residues. Unmatched junction bases numbered 18, after V lost 3 bases and J lost 4 bases. Per the germline V gene, CDR1 is ENHRY and CDR2 is SYGVKD. The CDR3 DNA reads as TGTGCCATCAGTGAACCTTCCCATTCCCGGGACAGGGGTTCTTACGAGCAGTACTTC. Amino acids: CAISEPSHSRDRGSYEQYF.

J is TRBJ2-7 and V is TRBV15, with 10 bases that match TRBD2. Germline CDR1 is LNHNV and CDR2 is YYDKDF (reference sequence). Trimming removed 0 bases from V and 6 bases from J; junction bases left unmatched: 5. The CDR3 loop spans 15 amino acids. This CDR3 is CATSREVLAGVEQYF. The CDR3 DNA sequence: TGTGCCACCAGCAGAGAAGTCCTAGCGGGAGTCGAGCAGTACTTC.

The V and J genes are TRBV6-5 and TRBJ2-5, with D perhaps TRBD2 (6 bases). Germline V gene data show CDR1 as MNHEY and CDR2 as SVGAGI. The V and J ends lost 7 bases and 14 bases respectively, with 17 bases between them. The CDR3 sequence is 11 residues long. The CDR3 nucleotides are TGTGCCAGCAAAGAGGGAGGCCTCCAATACTTC. Translation gives CASKEGGLQYF.

The chain is built from TRBV5-5 and TRBJ2-7; D is perhaps TRBD1 (6 bases). Germline CDR1 is SGHKS and CDR2 is YYEKEE (reference sequence). V was pared by 4 bases and J by 4 bases, with 9 bases between. The length of the CDR3 is 12 residues. The CDR3 loop is CASSRGGYEQYF. The CDR3 nucleotides read TGTGCCAGCAGCCGAGGGGGTTACGAGCAGTACTTC.

The chain is built from TRBV7-6 and TRBJ1-4; TRBD1 might be the D (6 bases). Germline CDR1 is SGHVS and CDR2 is FNYEAQ. The CDR3 extends over 14 amino acids. With 1 base removed from V and 8 bases from J, the gap between germline ends came to 11 bases. Written as DNA, the CDR3 is TGTGCCAGCAGCTTAGAACAGGGTCGGGAAAAACTGTTTTTT. It is translated as CASSLEQGREKLFF.

The V gene is TRBV12-5, the J gene TRBJ1-2, with D unresolved. Trimming took off 1 base at V and 2 bases at J, with 5 bases between the two ends. This CDR3 is 13 amino acids long. The germline V gene encodes CDR1 LGHNT and CDR2 FRNRAP. The CDR3 region has the DNA TGTGCTAGTGGTTTGGACATGAACTATGGCTACACCTTC. As protein: CASGLDMNYGYTF.